A selection of T cell receptor beta chains follows, all from one sample in a study of early T cells in non-severe SARS-CoV-2 infection. MiXCR, applied by TCRdb to the 5' RACE reads, yields one record per CDR3 protein. In the table there are around 55,000 distinct CDR3 sequences, roughly 12% of which are singletons. The sequenced sample was whole blood. The receptors were gathered from an adult who was a healthcare worker with PCR-confirmed SARS-CoV-2 infection or an uninfected control (not recorded which). Each CDR3 is given with its conserved first and last residue. The D gene is left open where the match is weak. Some rows mark clone size as missing; the rest say once, few, many or name a class of expanded clone.

CDR3 protein: CASSLGLAQDTQYF; CDR3 DNA: TGTGCCAGCAGCCTGGGACTTGCACAGGATACGCAGTATTTT; J gene: TRBJ2-3; clone size: .; D gene: .; CDR3 length: 14; V gene: TRBV7-2
CDR3 protein: CASSFVGRDTEAFF; CDR3 DNA: TGTGCCAGCAGTTTCGTTGGTAGGGACACTGAAGCTTTCTTT; J gene: TRBJ1-1; clone size: few; D gene: .; CDR3 length: 14; V gene: TRBV12-3/TRBV12-4
CDR3 protein: CASSWDRNTGELFF; CDR3 DNA: TGTGCCAGCAGTTGGGACCGGAACACCGGGGAGCTGTTTTTT; J gene: TRBJ2-2; clone size: many; D gene: .; CDR3 length: 14; V gene: TRBV2
CDR3 protein: CASSLRTGSYNSPLHF; CDR3 DNA: TGTGCCAGCAGCCTAAGGACAGGATCGTATAATTCACCCCTCCACTTT; J gene: TRBJ1-6; clone size: many; D gene: TRBD1; CDR3 length: 16; V gene: TRBV7-9
CDR3 protein: CASSKGGGNQPQHF; CDR3 DNA: TGTGCCAGCAGTAAAGGAGGGGGCAATCAGCCCCAGCATTTT; J gene: TRBJ1-5; clone size: few; D gene: .; CDR3 length: 14; V gene: TRBV12-3/TRBV12-4
CDR3 protein: CSVEADTQYF; CDR3 DNA: TGCAGCGTTGAAGCAGATACGCAGTATTTT; J gene: TRBJ2-3; clone size: few; D gene: .; CDR3 length: 10; V gene: TRBV29-1
CDR3 protein: CASSQDARRPEAFF; CDR3 DNA: TGCGCCAGCAGCCAAGATGCCCGCCGGCCTGAAGCTTTCTTT; J gene: TRBJ1-1; clone size: .; D gene: .; CDR3 length: 14; V gene: TRBV4-1
CDR3 protein: CASSESGRGSYEQYF; CDR3 DNA: TGTGCCAGCAGTGAAAGCGGGAGGGGTTCCTACGAGCAGTACTTC; J gene: TRBJ2-7; clone size: few; D gene: TRBD2; CDR3 length: 15; V gene: TRBV28
CDR3 protein: CASSSTGANVLTF; CDR3 DNA: TGTGCCAGCAGTTCCACAGGGGCCAACGTCCTGACTTTC; J gene: TRBJ2-6; clone size: .; D gene: .; CDR3 length: 13; V gene: TRBV6-5
CDR3 protein: CASSQGRLDEQFF; CDR3 DNA: TGTGCCAGCAGCCAAGGGCGGCTGGATGAGCAGTTCTTC; J gene: TRBJ2-1; clone size: .; D gene: .; CDR3 length: 13; V gene: TRBV11-3
CDR3 protein: CASSQEGTSGFYNEQFF; CDR3 DNA: TGTGCCAGCAGCCAAGAAGGGACTAGCGGATTCTACAATGAGCAGTTCTTC; J gene: TRBJ2-1; clone size: many; D gene: TRBD2; CDR3 length: 17; V gene: TRBV4-2
CDR3 protein: CASSGPNGDQPQHF; CDR3 DNA: TGTGCCAGCAGTGGCCCCAATGGGGATCAGCCCCAGCATTTT; J gene: TRBJ1-5; clone size: many; D gene: .; CDR3 length: 14; V gene: TRBV6-4
CDR3 protein: CASGTSGNPNEQFF; CDR3 DNA: TGTGCTAGCGGAACTAGCGGGAACCCAAATGAGCAGTTCTTC; J gene: TRBJ2-1; clone size: many; D gene: TRBD2; CDR3 length: 14; V gene: TRBV12-5
CDR3 protein: CASSFWAETQYF; CDR3 DNA: TGTGCCAGCAGTTTTTGGGCAGAGACCCAGTACTTC; J gene: TRBJ2-5; clone size: .; D gene: .; CDR3 length: 12; V gene: TRBV28
CDR3 protein: CASSLPRGSGSSREQFF; CDR3 DNA: TGTGCCAGCAGCCTCCCTAGGGGGAGCGGGAGCTCGCGGGAGCAGTTCTTC; J gene: TRBJ2-1; clone size: few; D gene: TRBD2; CDR3 length: 17; V gene: TRBV7-9
CDR3 protein: CASSPPLQARLAGGPYEQYF; CDR3 DNA: TGTGCCAGCAGCCCCCCCCTACAGGCTCGACTAGCGGGAGGGCCTTACGAGCAGTACTTC; J gene: TRBJ2-7; clone size: few; D gene: TRBD2; CDR3 length: 20; V gene: TRBV27
CDR3 protein: CASSSGTGPYEQYF; CDR3 DNA: TGTGCCAGTAGTTCCGGGACAGGACCCTACGAGCAGTACTTC; J gene: TRBJ2-7; clone size: many; D gene: TRBD1; CDR3 length: 14; V gene: TRBV19
CDR3 protein: CASSLDLSEQYF; CDR3 DNA: TGTGCCAGCAGCCTAGACCTCTCCGAGCAGTACTTC; J gene: TRBJ2-7; clone size: many; D gene: .; CDR3 length: 12; V gene: TRBV11-2
CDR3 protein: CASSLGGGYSYEQYF; CDR3 DNA: TGTGCCAGCAGCTTGGGGGGCGGTTACTCCTACGAGCAGTACTTC; J gene: TRBJ2-7; clone size: few; D gene: .; CDR3 length: 15; V gene: TRBV5-6
CDR3 protein: CASSSQVLNYGYTF; CDR3 DNA: TGTGCCAGCAGTTCACAGGTCCTTAACTATGGCTACACCTTC; J gene: TRBJ1-2; clone size: .; D gene: .; CDR3 length: 14; V gene: TRBV6-6